Listed below are T cell receptor beta chains from one sample, sequenced in a study of shared clonotypes between healthy human individuals. The repertoire was sequenced with immunoSEQ multiplex PCR; TCRdb's copy has only in-frame clones and lacks some. Of 2 million to 2.5 million clones detected, under 95% appear once; the ten largest clones hold about 0.36%. The sample comprised naive CD4+ T cells from PBMCs. The source of these receptors is a man younger than 30 in good health. Some clones in this sample may be carry-over from other donors' samples. Each CDR3 is given with its conserved first and last residue. The D gene is left open where the match is weak. Clone size is given for some rows only: seen once, a few or many times, or a class if the clone is expanded.

NA | NA | TRBJ1-2 | TRBV5-1 | CASSTPGTSYGYTF | TGCGCCAGCAGCACCCCCGGGACCAGCTATGGCTACACCTTC
TRBD1 | NA | TRBJ2-7 | TRBV6-5 | CASSRDRGIYEQYF | TGTGCCAGCAGCCGAGACAGGGGAATCTACGAGCAGTACTTC
NA | NA | TRBJ2-7 | TRBV7-9 | CASSLARGTGEQYF | TGTGCCAGCAGCTTAGCGCGCGGGACGGGGGAGCAGTACTTC
NA | NA | TRBJ2-7 | TRBV7-2 | CASSLVGTVASYEQYF | TGTGCCAGCAGCTTAGTTGGGACCGTCGCCTCCTACGAGCAGTACTTC
NA | NA | TRBJ2-1 | TRBV29-1 | CSVGLASPEQFF | TGCAGCGTTGGCTTGGCTAGTCCGGAGCAGTTCTTC
NA | NA | TRBJ1-5 | TRBV28 | CASSFGLYSNQPQHF | TGTGCCAGCAGTTTCGGACTTTATAGCAATCAGCCCCAGCATTTT
TRBD2 | NA | TRBJ2-3 | TRBV7-8 | CASSLDRGLAGGDTQYF | TGTGCCAGCAGCTTAGATAGGGGACTAGCGGGAGGCGATACGCAGTATTTT
TRBD2 | NA | TRBJ2-7 | TRBV15 | CATSRGFLAGAREQYF | TGTGCCACCAGCAGAGGCTTCTTAGCGGGAGCGCGTGAGCAGTACTTC
NA | NA | TRBJ2-5 | TRBV10-3 | CAIRNRQEGDQETQYF | TGTGCCATCAGGAACAGACAGGAGGGAGACCAAGAGACCCAGTACTTC
NA | few | TRBJ2-3 | TRBV7-3 | CASSPGQAETAQYF | TGTGCCAGCAGCCCCGGGCAGGCCGAAACCGCGCAGTATTTT
NA | NA | TRBJ1-1 | TRBV5-1 | CASSVGQPTEAFF | TGCGCCAGCAGCGTCGGACAGCCAACTGAAGCTTTCTTT
NA | NA | TRBJ2-7 | TRBV4-1 | CASSRATGYEQYF | TGCGCCAGCAGCCGCGCGACAGGCTACGAGCAGTACTTC
NA | NA | TRBJ2-2 | TRBV15 | CATSIPVGTNTGELFF | TGTGCCACCAGCATTCCGGTAGGGACAAACACCGGGGAGCTGTTTTTT
NA | NA | TRBJ2-7 | TRBV4-1 | CASSQYPYEQYF | TGCGCCAGCAGCCAATACCCCTACGAGCAGTACTTC
NA | few | TRBJ1-1 | TRBV9 | CASSVGGKNTEAFF | TGTGCCAGCAGCGTAGGAGGGAAGAACACTGAAGCTTTCTTT
NA | NA | TRBJ1-2 | TRBV2 | CASSEGFYGYTF | TGTGCCAGCAGTGAGGGTTTCTATGGCTACACCTTC
TRBD1 | NA | TRBJ2-7 | TRBV2 | CASTRMGQGDYEQYF | TGTGCCAGCACCCGAATGGGGCAGGGGGACTACGAGCAGTACTTC
TRBD1 | few | TRBJ2-2 | TRBV2 | CASSVGQGSTGELFF | TGTGCCAGCAGCGTGGGACAGGGTAGCACCGGGGAGCTGTTTTTT
NA | NA | TRBJ2-3 | TRBV4-2 | CASSPLGGADMQYF | TGTGCCAGCAGTCCTTTGGGTGGGGCAGATATGCAGTATTTT
TRBD1 | NA | TRBJ2-7 | TRBV29-1 | CSVRQGGNEQYF | TGCAGCGTTCGACAGGGGGGTAACGAGCAGTACTTC
TRBD1 | NA | TRBJ2-3 | TRBV5-4 | CASSLQGDTDTQYF | TGTGCCAGCAGCTTACAGGGGGACACAGATACGCAGTATTTT
TRBD1 | NA | TRBJ1-2 | TRBV6-4 | CASSVLGTAYGYTF | TGTGCCAGCAGTGTCCTAGGGACAGCGTATGGCTACACCTTC
NA | NA | TRBJ2-7 | TRBV2 | CASSDQGSSYEQYF | TGTGCCAGCAGTGACCAGGGTTCCTCCTACGAGCAGTACTTC
NA | NA | TRBJ2-5 | TRBV29-1 | CSVTRGTETQYF | TGCAGCGTGACTAGGGGGACGGAGACCCAGTACTTC
NA | NA | TRBJ2-3 | TRBV14 | CASSQDRDTDTQYF | TGTGCCAGCAGCCAAGACAGGGACACAGATACGCAGTATTTT
NA | NA | TRBJ2-5 | TRBV13 | CASSPRPQEETQYF | TGTGCCAGCAGCCCCAGACCGCAAGAAGAGACCCAGTACTTC
NA | NA | TRBJ2-3 | TRBV28 | CASSLIPAVRAGTQYF | TGTGCCAGCAGTTTAATTCCCGCCGTTCGGGCAGGTACGCAGTATTTT
NA | NA | TRBJ1-1 | TRBV7-9 | CASSKWPGGTEAFF | TGTGCCAGCAGCAAATGGCCCGGGGGCACTGAAGCTTTCTTT
NA | NA | TRBJ1-1 | TRBV6-6 | CASSYGERAFF | TGTGCCAGCAGTTACGGGGAGAGAGCTTTCTTT
NA | NA | TRBJ1-5 | TRBV28 | CAIGTTGRGNQPQHF | TGTGCCATCGGGACCACAGGGCGCGGCAATCAGCCCCAGCATTTT
TRBD2 | NA | TRBJ2-1 | TRBV4-1 | CASSQEWTRTSEQFF | TGCGCCAGCAGCCAAGAGTGGACTAGGACCTCTGAGCAGTTCTTC
NA | few | TRBJ1-4 | TRBV28 | CASSLTEKLFF | TGTGCCAGCAGTTTAACCGAAAAACTGTTTTTT
NA | NA | TRBJ1-2 | TRBV28 | CASSFLYNYGYTF | TGTGCCAGCAGTTTTCTGTATAACTATGGCTACACCTTC
NA | few | TRBJ1-1 | TRBV7-9 | CASSRGENTEAFF | TGTGCCAGCAGCAGGGGGGAAAACACTGAAGCTTTCTTT
TRBD1 | NA | TRBJ2-3 | TRBV11-2 | CASSVTRGDTQYF | TGTGCCAGCAGCGTAACCAGGGGGGATACGCAGTATTTT
NA | NA | TRBJ1-1 | TRBV14 | CASRPRIAGSLNTEAFF | TGTGCCAGCAGGCCGCGGATCGCGGGTAGCTTGAACACTGAAGCTTTCTTT
TRBD1 | NA | TRBJ2-2 | TRBV18 | CASSPGQALNTGELFF | TGTGCCAGCTCACCGGGACAGGCGCTGAACACCGGGGAGCTGTTTTTT
NA | NA | TRBJ1-1 | TRBV15 | CATSRVRGDAFF | TGTGCCACCAGCAGAGTTCGGGGGGACGCTTTCTTT
TRBD1 | NA | TRBJ2-7 | TRBV28 | CASSSQTGIDEQYF | TGTGCCAGCAGCTCCCAGACAGGGATCGACGAGCAGTACTTC
NA | NA | TRBJ2-7 | TRBV19 | CASSIPGHSAEQYF | TGTGCCAGTAGTATTCCGGGACACTCGGCCGAGCAGTACTTC
NA | NA | TRBJ2-1 | TRBV18 | CASSWTAGRDEQFF | TGTGCCAGCTCATGGACAGCCGGGCGGGATGAGCAGTTCTTC
TRBD1 | NA | TRBJ2-7 | TRBV18 | CASSSDRGPYEQYF | TGTGCCAGCTCTTCAGACAGGGGGCCCTACGAGCAGTACTTC
TRBD1 | NA | TRBJ1-4 | TRBV19 | CASRDRGLGMGEKLFF | TGTGCCAGCCGGGACAGGGGCCTCGGTATGGGTGAAAAACTGTTTTTT
NA | once | TRBJ1-2 | TRBV10-2 | CASREQSYGYTF | TGCGCCAGCCGGGAACAGTCCTATGGCTACACCTTC
TRBD1 | NA | TRBJ2-1 | TRBV19 | CASTRARDRGNEQFF | TGTGCCAGTACCAGAGCCCGGGACAGGGGGAATGAGCAGTTCTTC
NA | NA | TRBJ2-5 | TRBV6-4 | CASACSRGYF | TGTGCCAGCGCTTGCAGCCGGGGGTACTTC
TRBD2 | once | TRBJ2-2 | TRBV5-1 | CASSSALAGGDIGELFF | TGCGCCAGCAGCTCGGCCCTAGCGGGAGGTGATATCGGGGAGCTGTTTTTT
TRBD2 | NA | TRBJ2-1 | TRBV2 | CASSETLAGGGNEQFF | TGTGCCAGCAGTGAAACACTAGCGGGAGGTGGCAATGAGCAGTTCTTC
NA | NA | TRBJ1-5 | TRBV6-1 | CASSEAVWYQPQHF | TGTGCCAGCAGTGAAGCGGTCTGGTATCAGCCCCAGCATTTT
TRBD2 | once | TRBJ2-3 | TRBV7-9 | CASSAAGKREIRDTQYF | TGTGCCAGCAGCGCCGCAGGAAAGCGGGAGATTAGGGATACGCAGTATTTT
NA | NA | TRBJ2-1 | TRBV15 | CATSRVARNEQFF | TGTGCCACCAGTAGGGTAGCGCGCAATGAGCAGTTCTTC
TRBD1 | NA | TRBJ2-7 | TRBV30 | CAWTFLRGGTYEQYF | TGTGCCTGGACCTTTCTGAGAGGGGGCACCTACGAGCAGTACTTC
NA | NA | TRBJ2-7 | TRBV11-2 | CASSPGLRSYEQYF | TGTGCCAGCAGCCCCGGACTTAGGTCCTACGAGCAGTACTTC
NA | NA | TRBJ1-1 | TRBV7-2 | CASSPGTANTEAFF | TGTGCCAGCAGTCCCGGGACGGCGAACACTGAAGCTTTCTTT
NA | once | TRBJ2-5 | TRBV5-1 | CASGQPQETQYF | TGCGCCAGCGGACAACCCCAAGAGACCCAGTACTTC
NA | NA | TRBJ2-2 | TRBV7-2 | CASSLGQVGITGELFF | TGTGCCAGCAGCTTAGGACAGGTTGGAATAACCGGGGAGCTGTTTTTT
NA | NA | TRBJ2-7 | TRBV30 | CAWSGGGRSSYEQYF | TGTGCCTGGAGTGGAGGGGGAAGAAGCTCCTACGAGCAGTACTTC